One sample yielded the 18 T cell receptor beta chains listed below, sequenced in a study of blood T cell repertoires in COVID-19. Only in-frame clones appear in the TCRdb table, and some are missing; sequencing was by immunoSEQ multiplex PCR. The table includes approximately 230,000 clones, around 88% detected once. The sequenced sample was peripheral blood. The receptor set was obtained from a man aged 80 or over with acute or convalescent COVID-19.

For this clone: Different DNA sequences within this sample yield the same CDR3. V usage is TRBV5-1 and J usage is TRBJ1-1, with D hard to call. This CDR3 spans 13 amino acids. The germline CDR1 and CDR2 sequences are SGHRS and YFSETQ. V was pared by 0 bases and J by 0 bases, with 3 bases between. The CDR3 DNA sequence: TGCGCCAGCAGCTTGGGAGTGAACACTGAAGCTTTCTTT. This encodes CASSLGVNTEAFF.

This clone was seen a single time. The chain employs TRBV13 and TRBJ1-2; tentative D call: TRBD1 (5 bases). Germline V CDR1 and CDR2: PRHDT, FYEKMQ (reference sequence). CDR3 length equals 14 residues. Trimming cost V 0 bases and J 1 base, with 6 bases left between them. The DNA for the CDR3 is TGTGCCAGCAGCTTAGGAGGGGATAACTATGGCTACACCTTC. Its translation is CASSLGGDNYGYTF. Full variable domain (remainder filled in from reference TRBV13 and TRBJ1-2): AAGVIQSPRHLIKEKRETATLKCYPIPRHDTVYWYQQGPGQDPQFLISFYEKMQSDKGSIPDRFSAQQFSDYHSELNMSSLELGDSALYFCASSLGGDNYGYTFGSGTRLTVV.

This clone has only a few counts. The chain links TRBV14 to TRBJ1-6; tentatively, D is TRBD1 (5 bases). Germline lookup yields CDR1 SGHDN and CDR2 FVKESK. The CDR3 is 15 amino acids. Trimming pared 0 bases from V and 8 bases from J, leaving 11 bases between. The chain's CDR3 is CASSQEQGGYSPLHF. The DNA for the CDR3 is TGTGCCAGCAGCCAAGAGCAGGGTGGATATTCACCCCTCCACTTT.

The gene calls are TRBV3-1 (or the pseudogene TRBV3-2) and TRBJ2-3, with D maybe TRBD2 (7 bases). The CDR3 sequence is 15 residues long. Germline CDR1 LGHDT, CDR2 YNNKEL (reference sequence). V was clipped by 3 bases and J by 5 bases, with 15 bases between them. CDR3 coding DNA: TGTGCCAGCAGCCAGGGGGGGGCCTGGGGAGATACGCAGTATTTT. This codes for CASSQGGAWGDTQYF.

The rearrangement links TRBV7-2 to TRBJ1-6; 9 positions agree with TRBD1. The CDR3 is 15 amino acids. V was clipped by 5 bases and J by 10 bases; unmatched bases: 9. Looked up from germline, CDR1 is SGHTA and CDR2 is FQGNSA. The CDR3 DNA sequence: TGTGCCAGCAGCCAAGGGACAGGGACTCGGTCACCCCTCCACTTT. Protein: CASSQGTGTRSPLHF.

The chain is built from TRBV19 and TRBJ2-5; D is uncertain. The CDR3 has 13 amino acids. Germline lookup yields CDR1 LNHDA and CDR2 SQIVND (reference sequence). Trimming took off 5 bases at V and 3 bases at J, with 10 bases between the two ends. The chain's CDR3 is CASSHQVEETQYF. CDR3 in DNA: TGTGCCAGTAGTCACCAGGTCGAAGAGACCCAGTACTTC.

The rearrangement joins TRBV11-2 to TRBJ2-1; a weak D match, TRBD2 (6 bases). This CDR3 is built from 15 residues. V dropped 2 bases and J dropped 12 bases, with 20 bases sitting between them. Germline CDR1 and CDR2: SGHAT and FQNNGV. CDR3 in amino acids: CASSLSRPPFGGQFF. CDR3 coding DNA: TGTGCCAGCAGCTTATCACGGCCTCCTTTCGGGGGGCAGTTCTTC.

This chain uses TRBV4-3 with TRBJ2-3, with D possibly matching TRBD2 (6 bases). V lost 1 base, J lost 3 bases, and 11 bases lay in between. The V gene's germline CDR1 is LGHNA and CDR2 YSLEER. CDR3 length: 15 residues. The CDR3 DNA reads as TGCGCCAGCAGCCAAGGGGACTTCATAACAGATACGCAGTATTTT. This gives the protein CASSQGDFITDTQYF.

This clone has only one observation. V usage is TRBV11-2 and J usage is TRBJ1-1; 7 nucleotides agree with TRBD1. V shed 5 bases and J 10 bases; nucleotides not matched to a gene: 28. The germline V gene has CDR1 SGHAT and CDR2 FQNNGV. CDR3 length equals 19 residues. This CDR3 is CASSPQGHRGGLRILGAFF. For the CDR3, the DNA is TGTGCCAGCAGCCCCCAAGGACACAGGGGAGGTCTCCGGATACTAGGAGCTTTCTTT.

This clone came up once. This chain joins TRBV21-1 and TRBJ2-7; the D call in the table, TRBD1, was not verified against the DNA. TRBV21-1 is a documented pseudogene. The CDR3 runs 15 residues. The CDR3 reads CASSKARTASYEQYF. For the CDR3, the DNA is TGTGCCAGCAGCAAAGCTAGGACAGCGTCCTACGAGCAGTACTTC.

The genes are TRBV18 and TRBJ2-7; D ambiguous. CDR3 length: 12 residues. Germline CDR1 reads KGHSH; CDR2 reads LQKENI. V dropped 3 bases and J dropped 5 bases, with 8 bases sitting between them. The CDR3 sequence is CASSPREDEQYF. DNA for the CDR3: TGTGCCAGCTCACCCCGAGAGGACGAGCAGTACTTC.

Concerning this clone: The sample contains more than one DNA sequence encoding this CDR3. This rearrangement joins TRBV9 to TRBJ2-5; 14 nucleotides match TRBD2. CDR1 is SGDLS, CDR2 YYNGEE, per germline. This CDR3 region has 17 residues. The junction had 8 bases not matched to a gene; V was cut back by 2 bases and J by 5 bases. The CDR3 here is CASSVGLAGGPQETQYF. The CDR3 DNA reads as TGTGCCAGCAGCGTCGGACTAGCGGGGGGCCCTCAGGAGACCCAGTACTTC. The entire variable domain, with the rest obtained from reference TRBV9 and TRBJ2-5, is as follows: DSGVTQTPKHLITATGQRVTLRCSPRSGDLSVYWYQQSLDQGLQFLIQYYNGEERAKGNILERFSAQQFPDLHSELNLSSLELGDSALYFCASSVGLAGGPQETQYFGPGTRLLVL.

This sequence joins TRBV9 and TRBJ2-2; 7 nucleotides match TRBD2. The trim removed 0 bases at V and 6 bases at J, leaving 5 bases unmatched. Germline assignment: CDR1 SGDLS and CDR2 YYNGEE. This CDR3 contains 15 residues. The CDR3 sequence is CASSVGGLAAGELFF. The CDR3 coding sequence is TGTGCCAGCAGCGTAGGAGGTCTAGCGGCCGGGGAGCTGTTTTTT.

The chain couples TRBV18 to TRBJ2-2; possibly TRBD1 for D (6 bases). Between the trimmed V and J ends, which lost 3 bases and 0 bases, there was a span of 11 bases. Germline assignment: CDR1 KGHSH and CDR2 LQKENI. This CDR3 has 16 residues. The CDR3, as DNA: TGTGCCAGCTCACCCAGACAGGTACCGAACACCGGGGAGCTGTTTTTT. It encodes CASSPRQVPNTGELFF.

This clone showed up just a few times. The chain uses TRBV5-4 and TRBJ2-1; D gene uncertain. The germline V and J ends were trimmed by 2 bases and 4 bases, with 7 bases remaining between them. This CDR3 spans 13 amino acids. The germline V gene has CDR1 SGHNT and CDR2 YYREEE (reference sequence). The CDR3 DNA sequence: TGTGCCAGCAGCTTTGACTTTTACAATGAGCAGTTCTTC. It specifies CASSFDFYNEQFF.

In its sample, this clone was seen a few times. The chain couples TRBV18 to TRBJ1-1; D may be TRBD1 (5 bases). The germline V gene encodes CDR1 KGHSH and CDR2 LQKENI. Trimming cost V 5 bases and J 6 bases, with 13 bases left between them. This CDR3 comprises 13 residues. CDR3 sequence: CASSGAINAEAFF. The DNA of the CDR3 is TGTGCCAGCTCAGGGGCTATAAACGCTGAAGCTTTCTTT. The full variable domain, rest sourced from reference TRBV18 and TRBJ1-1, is NAGVMQNPRHLVRRRGQEARLRCSPMKGHSHVYWYRQLPEEGLKFMVYLQKENIIDESGMPKERFSAEFPKEGPSILRIQQVVRGDSAAYFCASSGAINAEAFFGQGTRLTVV.

The CDR3 sequence is CASSQGAGNNQPQHF. The CDR3 nucleotides read TGTGCCAGCAGCCAAGGGGCAGGGAACAATCAGCCCCAGCATTTT. V usage is TRBV3-1 (or the pseudogene TRBV3-2) and J usage is TRBJ1-5; D might be TRBD1 (5 bases). Germline V CDR1 and CDR2: LGHDT, YNNKEL (reference sequence). The CDR3 covers 15 residues. Trimming pared 1 base from V and 3 bases from J, leaving 10 bases between.

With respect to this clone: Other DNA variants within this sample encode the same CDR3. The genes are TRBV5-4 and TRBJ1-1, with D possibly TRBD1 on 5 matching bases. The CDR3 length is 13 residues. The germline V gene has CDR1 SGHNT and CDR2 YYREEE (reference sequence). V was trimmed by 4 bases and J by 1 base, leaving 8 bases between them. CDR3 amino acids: CASSLDRNTEAFF. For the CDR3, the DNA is TGTGCCAGCAGCCTAGACAGGAACACTGAAGCTTTCTTT.